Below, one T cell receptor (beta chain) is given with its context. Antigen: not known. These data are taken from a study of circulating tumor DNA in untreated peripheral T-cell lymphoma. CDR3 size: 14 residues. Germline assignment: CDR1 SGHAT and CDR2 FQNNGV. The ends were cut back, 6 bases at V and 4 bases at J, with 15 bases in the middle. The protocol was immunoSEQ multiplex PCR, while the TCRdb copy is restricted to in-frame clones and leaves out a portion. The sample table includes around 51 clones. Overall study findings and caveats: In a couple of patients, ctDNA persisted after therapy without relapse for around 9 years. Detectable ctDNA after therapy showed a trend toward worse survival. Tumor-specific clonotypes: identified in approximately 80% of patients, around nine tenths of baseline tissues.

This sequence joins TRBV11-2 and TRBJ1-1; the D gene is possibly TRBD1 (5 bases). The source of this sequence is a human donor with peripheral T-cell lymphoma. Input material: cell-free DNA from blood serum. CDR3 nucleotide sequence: TGTGCCAGCAGTCCGGGAGCCGGGGGCACTGAAGCTTTCTTT. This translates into CASSPGAGGTEAFF.